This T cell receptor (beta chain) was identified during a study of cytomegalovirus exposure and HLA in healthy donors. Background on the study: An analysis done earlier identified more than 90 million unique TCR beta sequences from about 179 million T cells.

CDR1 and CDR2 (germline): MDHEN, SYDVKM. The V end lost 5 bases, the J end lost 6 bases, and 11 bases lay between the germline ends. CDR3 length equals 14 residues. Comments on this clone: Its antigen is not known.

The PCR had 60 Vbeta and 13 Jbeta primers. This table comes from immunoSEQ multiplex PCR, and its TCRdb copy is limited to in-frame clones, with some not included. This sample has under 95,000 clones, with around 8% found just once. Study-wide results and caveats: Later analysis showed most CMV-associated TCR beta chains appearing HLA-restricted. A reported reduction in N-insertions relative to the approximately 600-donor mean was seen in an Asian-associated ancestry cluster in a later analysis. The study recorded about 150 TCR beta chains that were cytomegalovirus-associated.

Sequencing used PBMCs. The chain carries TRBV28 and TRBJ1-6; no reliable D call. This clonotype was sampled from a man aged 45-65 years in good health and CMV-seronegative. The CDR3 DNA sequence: TGTGCCAGCAGTAATGGTGTAGTTAATTCACCCCTCCACTTT. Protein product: CASSNGVVNSPLHF.